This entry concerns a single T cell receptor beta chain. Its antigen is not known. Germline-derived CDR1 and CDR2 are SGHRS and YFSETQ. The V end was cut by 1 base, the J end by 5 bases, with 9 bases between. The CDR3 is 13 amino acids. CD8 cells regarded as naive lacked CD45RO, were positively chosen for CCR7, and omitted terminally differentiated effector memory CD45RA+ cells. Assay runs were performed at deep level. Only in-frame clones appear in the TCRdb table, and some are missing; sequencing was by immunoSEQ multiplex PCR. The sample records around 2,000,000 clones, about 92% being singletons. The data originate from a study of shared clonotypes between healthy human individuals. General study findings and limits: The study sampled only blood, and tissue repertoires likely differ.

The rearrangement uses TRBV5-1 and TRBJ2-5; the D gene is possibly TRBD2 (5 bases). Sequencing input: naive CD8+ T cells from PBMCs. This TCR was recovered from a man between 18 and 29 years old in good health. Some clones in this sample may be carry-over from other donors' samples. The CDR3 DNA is TGCGCCAGCAGCTTGACTCCGGGGGAGACCCAGTACTTC. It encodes CASSLTPGETQYF.